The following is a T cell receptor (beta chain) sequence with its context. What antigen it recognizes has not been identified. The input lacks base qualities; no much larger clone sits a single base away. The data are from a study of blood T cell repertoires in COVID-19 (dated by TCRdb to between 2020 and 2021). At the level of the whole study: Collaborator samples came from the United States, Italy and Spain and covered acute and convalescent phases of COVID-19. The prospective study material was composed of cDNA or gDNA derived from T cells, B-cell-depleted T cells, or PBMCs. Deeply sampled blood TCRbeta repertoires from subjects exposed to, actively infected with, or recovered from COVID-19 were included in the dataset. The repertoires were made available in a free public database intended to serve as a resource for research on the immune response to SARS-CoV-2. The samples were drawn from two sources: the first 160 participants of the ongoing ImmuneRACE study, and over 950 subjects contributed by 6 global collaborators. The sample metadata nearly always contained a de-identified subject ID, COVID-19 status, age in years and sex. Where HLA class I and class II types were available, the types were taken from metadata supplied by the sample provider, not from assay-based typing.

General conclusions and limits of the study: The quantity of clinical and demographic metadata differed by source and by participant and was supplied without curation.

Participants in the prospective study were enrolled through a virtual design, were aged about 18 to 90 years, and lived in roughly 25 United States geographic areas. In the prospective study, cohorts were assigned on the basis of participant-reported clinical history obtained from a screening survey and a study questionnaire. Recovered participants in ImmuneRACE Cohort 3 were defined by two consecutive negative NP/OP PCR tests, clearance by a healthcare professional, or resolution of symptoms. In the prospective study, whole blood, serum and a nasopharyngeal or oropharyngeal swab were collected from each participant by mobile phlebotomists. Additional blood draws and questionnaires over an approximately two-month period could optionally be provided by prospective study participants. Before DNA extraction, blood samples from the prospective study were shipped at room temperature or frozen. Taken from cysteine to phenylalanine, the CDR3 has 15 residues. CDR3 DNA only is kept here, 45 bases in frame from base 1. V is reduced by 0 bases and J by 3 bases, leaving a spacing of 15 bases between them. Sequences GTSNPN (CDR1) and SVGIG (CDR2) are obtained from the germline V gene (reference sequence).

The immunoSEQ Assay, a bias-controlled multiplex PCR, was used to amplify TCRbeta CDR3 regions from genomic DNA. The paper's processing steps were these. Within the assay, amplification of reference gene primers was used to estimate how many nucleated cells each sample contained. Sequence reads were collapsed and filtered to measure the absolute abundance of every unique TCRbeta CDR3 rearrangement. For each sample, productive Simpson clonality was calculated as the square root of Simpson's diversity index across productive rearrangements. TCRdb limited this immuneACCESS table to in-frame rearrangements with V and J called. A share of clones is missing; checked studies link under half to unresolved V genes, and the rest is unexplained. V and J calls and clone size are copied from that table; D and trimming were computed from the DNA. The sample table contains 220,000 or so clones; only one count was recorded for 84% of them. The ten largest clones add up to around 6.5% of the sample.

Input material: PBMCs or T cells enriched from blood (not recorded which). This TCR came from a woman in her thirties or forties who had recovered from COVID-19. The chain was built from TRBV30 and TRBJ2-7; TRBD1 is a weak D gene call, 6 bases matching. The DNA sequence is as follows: TGTGCCTGGAGTGTACAAAATAGCAGGGGCTACGAGCAGTACTTC. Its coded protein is CAWSVQNSRGYEQYF.